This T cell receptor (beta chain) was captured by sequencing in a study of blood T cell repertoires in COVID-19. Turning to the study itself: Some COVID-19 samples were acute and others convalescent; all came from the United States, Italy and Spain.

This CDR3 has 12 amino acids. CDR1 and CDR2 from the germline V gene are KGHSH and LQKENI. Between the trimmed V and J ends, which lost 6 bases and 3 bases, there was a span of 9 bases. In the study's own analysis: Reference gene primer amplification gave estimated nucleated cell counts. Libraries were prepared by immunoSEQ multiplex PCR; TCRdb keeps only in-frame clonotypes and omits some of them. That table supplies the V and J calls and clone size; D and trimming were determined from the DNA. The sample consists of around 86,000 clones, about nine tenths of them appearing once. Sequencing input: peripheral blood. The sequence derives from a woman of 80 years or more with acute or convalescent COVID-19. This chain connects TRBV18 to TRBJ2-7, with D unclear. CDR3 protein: CASSLTVYEQYF. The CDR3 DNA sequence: TGTGCCAGCTCCCTTACAGTCTACGAGCAGTACTTC.